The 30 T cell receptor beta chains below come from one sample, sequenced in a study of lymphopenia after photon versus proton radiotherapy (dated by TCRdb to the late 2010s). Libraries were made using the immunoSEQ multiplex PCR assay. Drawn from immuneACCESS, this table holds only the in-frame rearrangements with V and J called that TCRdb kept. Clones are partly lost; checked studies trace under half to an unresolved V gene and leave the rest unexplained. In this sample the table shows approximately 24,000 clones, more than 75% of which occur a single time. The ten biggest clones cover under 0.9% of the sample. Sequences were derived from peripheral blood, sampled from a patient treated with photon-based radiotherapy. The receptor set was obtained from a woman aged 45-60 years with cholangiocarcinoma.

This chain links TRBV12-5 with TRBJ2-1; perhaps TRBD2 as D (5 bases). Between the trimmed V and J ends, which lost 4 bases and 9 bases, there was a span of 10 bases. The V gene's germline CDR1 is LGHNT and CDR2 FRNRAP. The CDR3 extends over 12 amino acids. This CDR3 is CASGSRTFEQFF. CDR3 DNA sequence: TGTGCTAGTGGTTCCCGGACTTTTGAGCAGTTCTTC.

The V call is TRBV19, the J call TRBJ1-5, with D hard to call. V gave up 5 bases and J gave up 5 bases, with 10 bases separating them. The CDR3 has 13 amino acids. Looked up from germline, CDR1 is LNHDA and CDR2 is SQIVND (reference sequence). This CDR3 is CASSALPHQPQHF. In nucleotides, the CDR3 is TGTGCCAGTAGTGCCCTCCCGCATCAGCCCCAGCATTTT.

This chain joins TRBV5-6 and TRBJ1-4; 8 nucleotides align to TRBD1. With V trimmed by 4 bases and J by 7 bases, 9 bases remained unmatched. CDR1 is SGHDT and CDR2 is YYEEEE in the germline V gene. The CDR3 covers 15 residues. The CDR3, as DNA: TGTGCCAGCAGCCCGCTGGACAGGGCGACTGAAAAACTGTTTTTT. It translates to CASSPLDRATEKLFF.

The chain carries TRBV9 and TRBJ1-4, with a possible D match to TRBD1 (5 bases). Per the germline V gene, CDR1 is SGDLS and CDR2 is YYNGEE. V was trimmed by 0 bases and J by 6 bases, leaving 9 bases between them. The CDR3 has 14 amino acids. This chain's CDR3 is CASSVVGGDEKLFF. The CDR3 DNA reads TGTGCCAGCAGCGTAGTTGGGGGAGATGAAAAACTGTTTTTT.

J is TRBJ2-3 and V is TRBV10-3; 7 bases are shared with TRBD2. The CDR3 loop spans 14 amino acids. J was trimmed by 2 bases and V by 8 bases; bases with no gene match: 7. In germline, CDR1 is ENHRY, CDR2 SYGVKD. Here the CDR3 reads CAIGRRGSTDTQYF. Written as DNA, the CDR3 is TGTGCCATCGGGAGGCGGGGGTCCACAGATACGCAGTATTTT.

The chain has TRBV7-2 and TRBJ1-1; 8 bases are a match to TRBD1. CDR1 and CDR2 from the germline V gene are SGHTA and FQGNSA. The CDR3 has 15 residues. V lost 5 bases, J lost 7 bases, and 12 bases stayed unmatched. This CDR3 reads CASSPQGQGPIEAFF. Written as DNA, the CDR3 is TGTGCCAGCAGCCCCCAAGGACAGGGACCTATTGAAGCTTTCTTT.

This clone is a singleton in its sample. CDR3 sequence reads: CASSFSRTEAFF. CDR3 nucleotides: TGTGCCAGCAGTTTCTCTCGCACTGAAGCTTTCTTT. The chain combines TRBV6-5 with TRBJ1-1; D gene ambiguous. The CDR3 runs 12 residues. With 4 bases removed from V and 4 bases from J, the gap between germline ends came to 7 bases. Looked up from germline, CDR1 is MNHEY and CDR2 is SVGAGI.

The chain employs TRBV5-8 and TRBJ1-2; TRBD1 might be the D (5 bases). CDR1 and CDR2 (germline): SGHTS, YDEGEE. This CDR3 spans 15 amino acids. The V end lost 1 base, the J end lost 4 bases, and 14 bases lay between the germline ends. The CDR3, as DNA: TGTGCCAGCAGCTTGCAAGGGGTCGGGACCTATGGCTACACCTTC. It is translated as CASSLQGVGTYGYTF.

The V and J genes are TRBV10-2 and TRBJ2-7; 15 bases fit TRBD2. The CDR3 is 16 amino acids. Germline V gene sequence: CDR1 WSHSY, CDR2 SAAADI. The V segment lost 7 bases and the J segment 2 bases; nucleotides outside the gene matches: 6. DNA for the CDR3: TGCGCCAGCACCCTGGGACTAGCGGGGGGTCCCTACGAGCAGTACTTC. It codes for CASTLGLAGGPYEQYF.

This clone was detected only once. The CDR3 DNA sequence: TGTGCCAGCAGCGCTATGGGACTAGCGGGGGGCCCGGCCTACACAGATACGCAGTATTTT. As protein: CASSAMGLAGGPAYTDTQYF. The chain links TRBV9 to TRBJ2-3, with TRBD2 identical over 15 bases. Germline V lookup: CDR1 SGDLS, CDR2 YYNGEE. With 3 bases clipped from V and 2 bases from J, the junction kept 13 bases outside the gene matches. The CDR3 is made up of 20 amino acids.

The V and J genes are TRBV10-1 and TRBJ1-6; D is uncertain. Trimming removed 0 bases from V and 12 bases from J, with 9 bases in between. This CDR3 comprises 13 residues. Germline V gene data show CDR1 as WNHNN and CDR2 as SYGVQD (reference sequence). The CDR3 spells CASSESDQKPLHF. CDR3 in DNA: TGCGCCAGCAGTGAGTCCGACCAAAAACCCCTCCACTTT.

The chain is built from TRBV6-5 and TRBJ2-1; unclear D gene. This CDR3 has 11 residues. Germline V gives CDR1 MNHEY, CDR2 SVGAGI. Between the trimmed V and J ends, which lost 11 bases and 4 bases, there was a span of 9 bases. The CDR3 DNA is TGTGCCTGCACCAATTACAATGAGCAGTTCTTC. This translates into CACTNYNEQFF.

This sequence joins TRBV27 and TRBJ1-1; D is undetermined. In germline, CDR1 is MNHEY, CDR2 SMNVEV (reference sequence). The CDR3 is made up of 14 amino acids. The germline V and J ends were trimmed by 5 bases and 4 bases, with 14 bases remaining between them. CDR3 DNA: TGTGCCAGCAGTCCTTGGGAGGGCAGCACTGAAGCTTTCTTT. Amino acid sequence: CASSPWEGSTEAFF.

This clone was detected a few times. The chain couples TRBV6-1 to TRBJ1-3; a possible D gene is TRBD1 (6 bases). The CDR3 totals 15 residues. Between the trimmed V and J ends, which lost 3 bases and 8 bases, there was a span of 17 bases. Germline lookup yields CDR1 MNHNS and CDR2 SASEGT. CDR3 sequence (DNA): TGTGCCAGCAGTGAGCCACAGGGTACCCGGGACACCATATATTTT. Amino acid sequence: CASSEPQGTRDTIYF.

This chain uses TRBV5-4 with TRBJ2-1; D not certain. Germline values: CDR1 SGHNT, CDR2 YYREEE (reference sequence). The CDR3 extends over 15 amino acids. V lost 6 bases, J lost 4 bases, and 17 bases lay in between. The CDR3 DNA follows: TGTGCCAGCACCCCGGGTCCCGAGAGGTACAATGAGCAGTTCTTC. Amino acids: CASTPGPERYNEQFF.

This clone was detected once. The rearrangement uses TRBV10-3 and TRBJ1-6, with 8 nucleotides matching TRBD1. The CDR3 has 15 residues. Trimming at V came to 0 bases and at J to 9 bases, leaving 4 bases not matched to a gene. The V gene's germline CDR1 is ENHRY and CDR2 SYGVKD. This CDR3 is CAISESGQGASPLHF. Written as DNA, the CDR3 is TGTGCCATCAGTGAGTCCGGGCAGGGGGCTTCACCCCTCCACTTT.

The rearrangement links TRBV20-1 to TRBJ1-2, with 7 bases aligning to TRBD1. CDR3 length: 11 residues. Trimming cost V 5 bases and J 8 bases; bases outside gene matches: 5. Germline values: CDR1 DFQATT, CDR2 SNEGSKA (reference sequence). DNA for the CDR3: TGCAGTGCTCCGACAGGGAGAGGCTACACCTTC. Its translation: CSAPTGRGYTF.

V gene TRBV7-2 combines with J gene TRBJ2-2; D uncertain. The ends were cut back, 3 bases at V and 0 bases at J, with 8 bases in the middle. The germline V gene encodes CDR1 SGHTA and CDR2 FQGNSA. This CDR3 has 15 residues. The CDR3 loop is CASSLEPSNTGELFF. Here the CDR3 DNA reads TGTGCCAGCAGCTTGGAACCCTCGAACACCGGGGAGCTGTTTTTT.

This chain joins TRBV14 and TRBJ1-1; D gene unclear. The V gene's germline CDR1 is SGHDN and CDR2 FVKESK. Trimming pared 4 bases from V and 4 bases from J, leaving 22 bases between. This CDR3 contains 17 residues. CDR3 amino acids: CASSLSTWTARSTEAFF. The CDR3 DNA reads TGTGCCAGCAGCCTTTCAACCTGGACGGCCCGGAGCACTGAAGCTTTCTTT.

The CDR3 DNA reads TGTGCCAGCAGTTCAACAGGAGACGGCTACACCTTC. Translated: CASSSTGDGYTF. The chain uses TRBV27 and TRBJ1-2; tentative D call: TRBD1 (5 bases). From germline, CDR1 is MNHEY and CDR2 SMNVEV (reference sequence). V lost 4 bases and J 8 bases, leaving 11 bases between the germline ends. The CDR3 has 12 amino acids.

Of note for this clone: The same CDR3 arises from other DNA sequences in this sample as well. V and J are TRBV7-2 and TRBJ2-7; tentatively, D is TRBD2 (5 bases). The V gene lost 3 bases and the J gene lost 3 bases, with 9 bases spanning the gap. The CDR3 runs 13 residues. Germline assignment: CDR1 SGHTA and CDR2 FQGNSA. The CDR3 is CASSFGGGYEQYF. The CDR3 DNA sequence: TGTGCCAGCAGCTTCGGCGGAGGCTACGAGCAGTACTTC.

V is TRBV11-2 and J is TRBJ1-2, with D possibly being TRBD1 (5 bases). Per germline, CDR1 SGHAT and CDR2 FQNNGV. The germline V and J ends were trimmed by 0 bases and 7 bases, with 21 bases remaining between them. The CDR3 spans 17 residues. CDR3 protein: CASSLDLRGEKGSGYTF. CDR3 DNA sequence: TGTGCCAGCAGCTTAGATCTTCGGGGGGAAAAAGGAAGTGGCTACACCTTC.

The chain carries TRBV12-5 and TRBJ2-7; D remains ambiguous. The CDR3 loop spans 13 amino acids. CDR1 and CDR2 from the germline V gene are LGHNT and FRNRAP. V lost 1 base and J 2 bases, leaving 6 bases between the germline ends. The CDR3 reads CASGLGRTYEQYF. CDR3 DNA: TGTGCTAGTGGTTTGGGCAGGACCTACGAGCAGTACTTC.

The chain's CDR3 is CAWSVPGTKAFF. The CDR3 DNA reads TGTGCCTGGAGTGTACCCGGGACCAAAGCTTTCTTT. The chain employs TRBV30 and TRBJ1-1; D perhaps matches TRBD1 (5 bases). This CDR3 is 12 amino acids long. Germline V gene sequence: CDR1 GTSNPN, CDR2 SVGIG (reference sequence). Trimming took off 0 bases at V and 9 bases at J, with 11 bases between the two ends.

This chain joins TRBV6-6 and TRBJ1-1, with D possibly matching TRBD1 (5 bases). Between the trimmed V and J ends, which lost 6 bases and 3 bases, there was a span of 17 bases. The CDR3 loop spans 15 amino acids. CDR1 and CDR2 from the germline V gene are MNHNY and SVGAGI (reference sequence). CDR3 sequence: CASRTPWRGDTEAFF. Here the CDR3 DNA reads TGTGCCAGCAGAACCCCGTGGAGAGGGGACACTGAAGCTTTCTTT.

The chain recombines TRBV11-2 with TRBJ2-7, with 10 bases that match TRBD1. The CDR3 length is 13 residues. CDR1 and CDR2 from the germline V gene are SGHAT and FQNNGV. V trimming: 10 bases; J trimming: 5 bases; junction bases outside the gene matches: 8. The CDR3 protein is CATALTGGHEQYF. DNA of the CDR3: TGTGCCACTGCTTTGACAGGGGGCCACGAGCAGTACTTC.

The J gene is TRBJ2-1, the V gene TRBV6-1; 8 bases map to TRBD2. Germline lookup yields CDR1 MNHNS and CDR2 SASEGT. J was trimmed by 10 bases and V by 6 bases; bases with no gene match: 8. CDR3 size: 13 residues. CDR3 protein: CASRARGGNEQFF. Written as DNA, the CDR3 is TGTGCCAGCAGGGCTCGGGGGGGGAACGAGCAGTTCTTC.

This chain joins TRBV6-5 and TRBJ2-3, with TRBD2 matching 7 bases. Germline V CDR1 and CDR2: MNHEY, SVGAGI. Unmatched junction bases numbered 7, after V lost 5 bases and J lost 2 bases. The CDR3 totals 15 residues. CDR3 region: CASSTLAESTDTQYF. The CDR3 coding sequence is TGTGCCAGCAGTACTCTAGCGGAGTCCACAGATACGCAGTATTTT.

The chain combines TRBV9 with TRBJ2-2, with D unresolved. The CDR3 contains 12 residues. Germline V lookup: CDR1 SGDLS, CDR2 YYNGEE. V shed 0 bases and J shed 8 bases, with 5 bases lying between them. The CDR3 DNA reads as TGTGCCAGCAGCGTAGATTGGGGGGAGCTGTTTTTT. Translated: CASSVDWGELFF.

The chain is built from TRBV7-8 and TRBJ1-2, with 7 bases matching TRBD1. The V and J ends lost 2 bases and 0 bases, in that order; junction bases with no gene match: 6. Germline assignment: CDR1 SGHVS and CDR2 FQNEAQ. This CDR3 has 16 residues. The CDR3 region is CASSLTLGQTNYGYTF. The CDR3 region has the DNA TGTGCCAGCAGCTTAACACTGGGACAGACTAACTATGGCTACACCTTC.